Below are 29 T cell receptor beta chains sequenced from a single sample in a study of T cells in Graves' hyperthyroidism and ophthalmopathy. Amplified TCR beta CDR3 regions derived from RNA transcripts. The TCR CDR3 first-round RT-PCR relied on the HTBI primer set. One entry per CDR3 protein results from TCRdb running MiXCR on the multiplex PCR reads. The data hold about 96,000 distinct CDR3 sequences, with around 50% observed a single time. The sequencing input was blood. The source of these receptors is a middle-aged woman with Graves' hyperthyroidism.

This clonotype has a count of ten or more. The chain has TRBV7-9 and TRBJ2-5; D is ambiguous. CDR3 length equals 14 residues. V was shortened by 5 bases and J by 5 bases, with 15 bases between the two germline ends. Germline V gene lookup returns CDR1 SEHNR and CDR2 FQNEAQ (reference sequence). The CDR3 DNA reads TGTGCCAGCAGCGCCCCGGTGGGATGGGAGACCCAGTACTTC. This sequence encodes CASSAPVGWETQYF.

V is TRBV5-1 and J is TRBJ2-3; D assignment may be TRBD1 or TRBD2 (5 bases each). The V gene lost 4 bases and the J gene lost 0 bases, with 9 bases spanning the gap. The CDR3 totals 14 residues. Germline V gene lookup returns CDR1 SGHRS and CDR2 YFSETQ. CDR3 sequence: CASSVRDSTDTQYF. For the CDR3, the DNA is TGCGCCAGCAGCGTCCGGGACAGCACAGATACGCAGTATTTT.

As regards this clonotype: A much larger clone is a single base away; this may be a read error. The CDR3 spells CASSSPSGENLFF. For the CDR3, the DNA is TGTGCCAGCAGCTCTCCCTCCGGTGAAAACCTGTTTTTT. The chain employs TRBV2 and TRBJ1-4; no clear D. The CDR3 extends over 13 amino acids. Germline CDR1 reads SNHLY; CDR2 reads FYNNEI.

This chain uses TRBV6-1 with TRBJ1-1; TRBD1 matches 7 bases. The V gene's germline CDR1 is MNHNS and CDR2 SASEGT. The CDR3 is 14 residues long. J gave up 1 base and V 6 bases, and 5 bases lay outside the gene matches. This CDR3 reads CASRGGTANTEAFF. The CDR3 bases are TGTGCCAGCAGGGGGGGGACAGCGAACACTGAAGCTTTCTTT.

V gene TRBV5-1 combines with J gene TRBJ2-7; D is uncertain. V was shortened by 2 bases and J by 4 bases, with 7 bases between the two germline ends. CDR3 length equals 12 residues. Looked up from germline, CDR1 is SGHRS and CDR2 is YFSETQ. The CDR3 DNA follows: TGCGCCAGCAGCTTAGACTGGTACGAGCAGTACTTC. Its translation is CASSLDWYEQYF.

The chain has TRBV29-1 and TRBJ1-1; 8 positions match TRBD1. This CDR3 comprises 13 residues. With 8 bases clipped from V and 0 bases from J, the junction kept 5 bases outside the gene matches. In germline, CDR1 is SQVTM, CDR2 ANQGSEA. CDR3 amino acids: CSPGTGMNTEAFF. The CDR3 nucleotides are TGCAGCCCAGGGACAGGCATGAACACTGAAGCTTTCTTT.

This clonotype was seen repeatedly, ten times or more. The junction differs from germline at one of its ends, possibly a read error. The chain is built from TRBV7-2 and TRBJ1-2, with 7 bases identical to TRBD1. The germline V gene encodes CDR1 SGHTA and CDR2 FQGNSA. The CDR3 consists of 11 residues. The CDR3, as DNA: TGTGCCAGCAGCTTACTAGGGGGCGCGGCCTTC. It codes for CASSLLGGAAF.

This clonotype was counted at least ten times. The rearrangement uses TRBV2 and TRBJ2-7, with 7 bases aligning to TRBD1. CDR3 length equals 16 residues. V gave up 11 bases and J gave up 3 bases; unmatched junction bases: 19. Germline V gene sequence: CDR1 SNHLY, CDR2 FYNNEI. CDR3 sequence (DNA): TGTGCCTCCCGGGACAGCGTTTTCAGTGGGGTCTACGAGCAGTACTTC. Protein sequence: CASRDSVFSGVYEQYF.

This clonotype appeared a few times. As DNA, the CDR3 is TGTGCCAGCAGAATAGGGGGGGGGCAATACGAGCAGTACTTC. Residues: CASRIGGGQYEQYF. The rearrangement links TRBV10-3 to TRBJ2-7; D may be TRBD2 (7 bases). The CDR3 sequence is 14 residues long. The V end was cut by 10 bases, the J end by 4 bases, with 20 bases between. Germline loops: CDR1 ENHRY, CDR2 SYGVKD.

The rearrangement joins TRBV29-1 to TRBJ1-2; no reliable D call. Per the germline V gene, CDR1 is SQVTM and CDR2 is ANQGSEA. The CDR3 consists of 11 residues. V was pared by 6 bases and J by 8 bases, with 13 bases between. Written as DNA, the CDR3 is TGCAGCGTACGGGTCGGAGGGGGCTACACCTTC. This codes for CSVRVGGGYTF.

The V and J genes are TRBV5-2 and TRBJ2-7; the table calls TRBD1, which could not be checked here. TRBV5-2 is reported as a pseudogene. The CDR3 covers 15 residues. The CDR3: CASNGGQGNLNEQYF. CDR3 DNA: TGTGCCAGCAACGGGGGGCAGGGAAATTTGAACGAGCAGTACTTC.

CDR3 nucleotides: TGTGCCAGCAGCCCGATCCGGACTAGCGGGAACTCTGGAAACACCATATATTTT. Translated, it gives CASSPIRTSGNSGNTIYF. The V gene is TRBV7-9, the J gene TRBJ1-3; D is unclear. In germline, CDR1 is SEHNR, CDR2 FQNEAQ (reference sequence). This CDR3 contains 18 residues. The V end lost 5 bases, the J end lost 0 bases, and 20 bases lay between the germline ends.

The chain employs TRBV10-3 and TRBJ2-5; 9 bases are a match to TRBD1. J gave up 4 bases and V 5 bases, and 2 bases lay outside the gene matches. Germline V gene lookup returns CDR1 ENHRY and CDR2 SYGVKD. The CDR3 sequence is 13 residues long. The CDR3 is CAISTGGGETQYF. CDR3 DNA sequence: TGTGCCATCAGTACAGGGGGCGGAGAGACCCAGTACTTC.

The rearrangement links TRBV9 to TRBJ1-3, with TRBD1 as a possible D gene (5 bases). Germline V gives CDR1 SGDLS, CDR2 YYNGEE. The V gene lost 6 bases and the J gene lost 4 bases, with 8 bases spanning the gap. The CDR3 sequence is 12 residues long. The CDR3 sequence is CASTRGGNTIYF. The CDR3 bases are TGTGCCAGCACCCGGGGGGGAAACACCATATATTTT.

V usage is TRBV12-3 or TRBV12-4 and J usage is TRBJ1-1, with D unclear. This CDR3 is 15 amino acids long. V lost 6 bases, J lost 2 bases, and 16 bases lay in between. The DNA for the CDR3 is TGTGCCAGCAGACCCATGCGGGGAGGCAACACTGAAGCTTTCTTT. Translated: CASRPMRGGNTEAFF.

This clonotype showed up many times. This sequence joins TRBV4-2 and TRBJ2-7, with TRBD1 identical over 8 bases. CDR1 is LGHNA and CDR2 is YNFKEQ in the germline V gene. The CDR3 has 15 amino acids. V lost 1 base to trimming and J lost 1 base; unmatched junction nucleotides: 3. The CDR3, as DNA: TGTGCCAGCAGCCAAGGGGACAGGAGGTCCTACGAGCAGTACTTC. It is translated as CASSQGDRRSYEQYF.

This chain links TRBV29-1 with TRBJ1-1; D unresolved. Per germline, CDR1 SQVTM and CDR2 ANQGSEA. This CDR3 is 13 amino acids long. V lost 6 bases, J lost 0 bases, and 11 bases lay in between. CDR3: CSVHGSMNTEAFF. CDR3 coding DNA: TGCAGCGTACATGGGTCGATGAACACTGAAGCTTTCTTT. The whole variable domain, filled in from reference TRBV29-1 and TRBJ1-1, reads SAVISQKPSRDICQRGTSLTIQCQVDSQVTMMFWYRQQPGQSLTLIATANQGSEATYESGFVIDKFPISRPNLTFSTLTVSNMSPEDSSIYLCSVHGSMNTEAFFGQGTRLTVV.

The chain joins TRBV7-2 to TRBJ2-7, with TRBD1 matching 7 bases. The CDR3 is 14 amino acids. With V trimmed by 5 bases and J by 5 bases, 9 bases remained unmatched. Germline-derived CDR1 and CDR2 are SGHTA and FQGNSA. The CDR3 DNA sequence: TGTGCCAGCAGCGAGACAGGGTACGAGGACGAGCAGTACTTC. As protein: CASSETGYEDEQYF.

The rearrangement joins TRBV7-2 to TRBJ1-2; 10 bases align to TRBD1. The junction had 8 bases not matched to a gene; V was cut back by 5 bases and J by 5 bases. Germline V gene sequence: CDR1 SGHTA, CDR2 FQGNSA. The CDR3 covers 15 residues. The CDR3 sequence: CASSDGPGQGYGYTF. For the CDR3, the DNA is TGTGCCAGCAGCGATGGACCGGGACAGGGGTATGGCTACACCTTC.

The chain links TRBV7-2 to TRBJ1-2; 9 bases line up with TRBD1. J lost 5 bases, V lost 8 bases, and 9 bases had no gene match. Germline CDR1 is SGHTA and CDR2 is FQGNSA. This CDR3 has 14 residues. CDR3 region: CASGISGTGYGYTF. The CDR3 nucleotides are TGTGCCAGCGGGATATCCGGGACAGGGTATGGCTACACCTTC.

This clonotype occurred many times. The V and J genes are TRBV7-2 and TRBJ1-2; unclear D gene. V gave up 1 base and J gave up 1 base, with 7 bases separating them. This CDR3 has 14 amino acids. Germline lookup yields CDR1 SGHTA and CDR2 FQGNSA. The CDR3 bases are TGTGCCAGCAGCTTAGACGGGTTTAACTATGGCTACACCTTC. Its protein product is CASSLDGFNYGYTF.

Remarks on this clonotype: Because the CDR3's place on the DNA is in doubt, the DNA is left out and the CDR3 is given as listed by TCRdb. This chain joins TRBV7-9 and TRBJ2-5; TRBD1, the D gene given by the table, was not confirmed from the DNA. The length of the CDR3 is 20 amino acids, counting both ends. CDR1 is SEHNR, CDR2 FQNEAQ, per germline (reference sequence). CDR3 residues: CASSFYICSALGQVSVVQYF.

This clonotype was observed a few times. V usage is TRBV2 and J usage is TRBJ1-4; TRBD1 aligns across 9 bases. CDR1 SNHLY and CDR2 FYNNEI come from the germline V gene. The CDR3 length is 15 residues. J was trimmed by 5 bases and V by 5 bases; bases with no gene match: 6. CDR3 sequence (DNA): TGTGCCAGCAGTTTAGCGGGGACAGGGAATGAAAAACTGTTTTTT. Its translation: CASSLAGTGNEKLFF.

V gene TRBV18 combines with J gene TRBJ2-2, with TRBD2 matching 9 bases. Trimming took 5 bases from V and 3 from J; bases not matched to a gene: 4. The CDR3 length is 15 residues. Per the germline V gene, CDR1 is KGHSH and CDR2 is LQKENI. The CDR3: CASSYRLADTGELFF. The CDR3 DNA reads TGTGCCAGCTCATACAGACTAGCGGACACCGGGGAGCTGTTTTTT.

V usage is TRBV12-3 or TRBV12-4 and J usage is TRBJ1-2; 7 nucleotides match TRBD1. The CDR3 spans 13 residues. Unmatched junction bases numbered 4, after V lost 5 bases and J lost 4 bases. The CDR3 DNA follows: TGTGCCAGCAGTCGCACAGGGGCCTATGGCTACACCTTC. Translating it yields CASSRTGAYGYTF.

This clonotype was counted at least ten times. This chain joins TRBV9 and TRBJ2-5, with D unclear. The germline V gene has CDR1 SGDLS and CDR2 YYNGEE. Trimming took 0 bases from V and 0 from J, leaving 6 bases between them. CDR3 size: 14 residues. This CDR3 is CASSVGGNQETQYF. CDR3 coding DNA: TGTGCCAGCAGCGTAGGTGGTAACCAAGAGACCCAGTACTTC.

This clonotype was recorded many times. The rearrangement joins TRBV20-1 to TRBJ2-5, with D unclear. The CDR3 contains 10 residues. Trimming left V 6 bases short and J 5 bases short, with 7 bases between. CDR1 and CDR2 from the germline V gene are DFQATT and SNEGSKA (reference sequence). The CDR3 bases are TGCAGTGCGGCGTTGGAGACCCAGTACTTC. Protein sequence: CSAALETQYF.

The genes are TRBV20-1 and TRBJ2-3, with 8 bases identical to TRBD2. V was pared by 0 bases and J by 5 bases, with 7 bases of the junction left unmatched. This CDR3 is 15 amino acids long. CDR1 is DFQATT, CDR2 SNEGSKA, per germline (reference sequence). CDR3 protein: CSARDSGTTQDTQYF. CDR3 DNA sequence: TGCAGTGCTAGAGATAGCGGGACAACACAAGATACGCAGTATTTT.

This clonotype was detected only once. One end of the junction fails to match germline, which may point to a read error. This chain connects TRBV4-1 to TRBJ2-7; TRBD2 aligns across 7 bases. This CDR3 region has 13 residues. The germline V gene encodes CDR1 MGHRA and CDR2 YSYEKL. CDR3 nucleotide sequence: TGCGTCAGCAGCCTGCGGGGAGGGGACGAGCAGTACTTC. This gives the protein CVSSLRGGDEQYF.